The 24 T cell receptor beta chains presented below share a single source sample, sequenced in a study of identical twins. TCRdb re-analysed the 5' RACE reads in MiXCR, keeping a single row per CDR3 protein. The data show 450,000 or so distinct CDR3 sequences, 12% to 15% seen once. This sample was also put to use in a study of yellow fever vaccine responses in identical twins.

Specimen: CD4+ T cells sorted from blood. The receptors were gathered from a woman aged 18-29 years in good health.

The V and J genes are TRBV7-9 and TRBJ2-5; D tentatively reads TRBD1 or TRBD2 (5 bases each). Germline V gene sequence: CDR1 SEHNR, CDR2 FQNEAQ (reference sequence). Trimming removed 2 bases at V and 4 bases at J, with 14 bases between. This CDR3 is 15 amino acids long. CDR3 bases: TGTGCCAGCAGCTTAAAAACGGGACCGTCAGAGACCCAGTACTTC. Its translation: CASSLKTGPSETQYF.

This clonotype showed up just a few times. The chain couples TRBV4-1 to TRBJ1-4; D is unclear. Trimming took 0 bases from V and 5 from J, leaving 7 bases between them. The CDR3 extends over 14 amino acids. The germline gives CDR1 MGHRA, CDR2 YSYEKL. Written as DNA, the CDR3 is TGCGCCAGCAGCCAAGATCTCAAGAATGAAAAACTGTTTTTT. This gives the protein CASSQDLKNEKLFF.

The table lists this clonotype with a few counts. This sequence joins TRBV11-2 and TRBJ2-3; TRBD2 is a possible D gene (6 bases). CDR3 size: 12 residues. V was shortened by 5 bases and J by 8 bases, with 11 bases between the two germline ends. Germline V gives CDR1 SGHAT, CDR2 FQNNGV. CDR3 region: CASSQGLLTQYF. The CDR3, as DNA: TGTGCCAGCAGCCAGGGACTCCTTACGCAGTATTTT.

Only a few counts were recorded for this clonotype. V usage is TRBV6-2 or TRBV6-3 and J usage is TRBJ2-7; 13 bases agree with TRBD2. J was trimmed by 9 bases and V by 2 bases; bases with no gene match: 10. Germline lookup yields CDR1 MNHEY and CDR2 SVGEGT. CDR3 length: 16 amino acids. CDR3 sequence reads: CASSYTGTSGKSGQYF. The CDR3 region has the DNA TGTGCCAGCAGTTACACCGGGACTAGCGGGAAGTCAGGGCAGTACTTC.

V is TRBV13 and J is TRBJ1-2; no firm D call. Trimming removed 3 bases at V and 5 bases at J, with 19 bases between. Per germline, CDR1 PRHDT and CDR2 FYEKMQ (reference sequence). This CDR3 comprises 16 residues. The CDR3 nucleotides read TGTGCCAGCAGCTTCGGAGGCGAAGAAGCTCCGTATGGCTACACCTTC. This encodes CASSFGGEEAPYGYTF.

The sample holds many counts of this clonotype. The chain couples TRBV5-1 to TRBJ2-1; 11 nucleotides align to TRBD1. CDR1 is SGHRS, CDR2 YFSETQ, per germline. Trimming took 4 bases from V and 5 from J; bases not matched to a gene: 8. This CDR3 has 16 amino acids. In nucleotides, the CDR3 is TGCGCCAGCAGCGGCAAAGGACAGGGGGCTGACAATGAGCAGTTCTTC. Protein sequence: CASSGKGQGADNEQFF.

This CDR3 is CSVGRGSANTEAFF. CDR3 nucleotides: TGCAGCGTGGGGAGGGGTTCTGCGAACACTGAAGCTTTCTTT. The chain carries TRBV29-1 and TRBJ1-1; a weak D match, TRBD1 (5 bases). The germline V and J ends were trimmed by 6 bases and 1 base, with 15 bases remaining between them. CDR3 length: 14 residues. Germline V gene data show CDR1 as SQVTM and CDR2 as ANQGSEA.

The rearrangement links TRBV4-1 to TRBJ2-1; D is possibly TRBD1 or TRBD2 (6 bases each). The CDR3 extends over 19 amino acids. Germline-derived CDR1 and CDR2 are MGHRA and YSYEKL. V was pared by 0 bases and J by 3 bases, with 21 bases between. The CDR3 loop reads CASSQDFQGRTRLYNEQFF. The CDR3 bases are TGCGCCAGCAGCCAAGATTTCCAGGGGAGGACTCGCCTCTACAATGAGCAGTTCTTC.

The V gene is TRBV20-1, the J gene TRBJ2-5; 9 bases are a match to TRBD1. Germline V gives CDR1 DFQATT, CDR2 SNEGSKA (reference sequence). This CDR3 is 13 amino acids long. This CDR3 reads CSIIQGARETQYF. In nucleotides, the CDR3 is TGCAGCATAATACAGGGGGCCAGAGAGACCCAGTACTTC.

CDR3 DNA: TGTGCCAGCTCACCAATCCAGGGACAAGAGACCCAGTACTTC. This sequence encodes CASSPIQGQETQYF. V is TRBV18 and J is TRBJ2-5; a possible D gene is TRBD1 (5 bases). The CDR3 is made up of 14 amino acids. Trimming cost V 2 bases and J 2 bases, with 9 bases left between them. CDR1 is KGHSH and CDR2 is LQKENI in the germline V gene.

This clonotype has a count of ten or more. V and J are TRBV4-2 and TRBJ2-7, with D perhaps TRBD2 (5 bases). The CDR3 runs to 18 residues. V lost 3 bases, J lost 2 bases, and 23 bases lay in between. CDR1 is LGHNA, CDR2 YNFKEQ, per germline. The CDR3 nucleotides are TGTGCCAGCAGCCAGCAATCCGGTCAGCGGAACCCACCCTACGAGCAGTACTTC. This codes for CASSQQSGQRNPPYEQYF.

A few counts support this clonotype. The rearrangement uses TRBV10-3 and TRBJ2-1; D may be TRBD2 (5 bases). CDR1 and CDR2 (germline): ENHRY, SYGVKD. CDR3 length: 13 residues. Trimming removed 4 bases from V and 3 bases from J, with 7 bases in between. CDR3 nucleotide sequence: TGTGCCATCAGTGTGGACTTCTACAATGAGCAGTTCTTC. Residues: CAISVDFYNEQFF.

This clonotype was counted ten times or more. The V call is TRBV18, the J call TRBJ2-7; unclear D gene. CDR1 is KGHSH, CDR2 LQKENI, per germline. CDR3 length equals 14 residues. V was cut by 0 bases and J by 5 bases, with 11 bases left in between. The CDR3, as DNA: TGTGCCAGCTCACCACCTCACCAGAGGAACGAGCAGTACTTC. Protein: CASSPPHQRNEQYF.

This sequence joins TRBV2 and TRBJ2-6, with D tentatively TRBD2 (5 bases). This CDR3 has 17 residues. Trimming removed 7 bases at V and 0 bases at J, with 16 bases between. Germline values: CDR1 SNHLY, CDR2 FYNNEI. CDR3 in DNA: TGTGCCAGCATAAAGTGGGAGCCCACCTCTGGGGCCAACGTCCTGACTTTC. Residues: CASIKWEPTSGANVLTF. The variable domain in full, completed from reference TRBV2 and TRBJ2-6, reads EPEVTQTPSHQVTQMGQEVILRCVPISNHLYFYWYRQILGQKVEFLVSFYNNEISEKSEIFDDQFSVERPDGSNFTLKIRSTKLEDSAMYFCASIKWEPTSGANVLTFGAGSRLTVL.

The genes are TRBV4-3 and TRBJ2-1; no clear D. The CDR3 is made up of 15 amino acids. Germline-derived CDR1 and CDR2 are LGHNA and YSLEER. V was shortened by 3 bases and J by 7 bases, with 16 bases between the two germline ends. The CDR3 sequence: CASSQDSGWRNEQFF. In DNA form, the CDR3 reads TGCGCCAGCAGCCAGGATTCCGGGTGGCGTAATGAGCAGTTCTTC.

The CDR3 sequence: CASRRNRQETQYF. The CDR3 region has the DNA TGTGCCAGCAGGCGGAACAGACAAGAGACCCAGTACTTC. J is TRBJ2-5 and V is TRBV2; D is ambiguous. From germline, CDR1 is SNHLY and CDR2 FYNNEI. The V gene lost 6 bases and the J gene lost 2 bases, with 10 bases spanning the gap. CDR3 length equals 13 residues. Variable domain in full (rest from reference TRBV2 and TRBJ2-5): EPEVTQTPSHQVTQMGQEVILRCVPISNHLYFYWYRQILGQKVEFLVSFYNNEISEKSEIFDDQFSVERPDGSNFTLKIRSTKLEDSAMYFCASRRNRQETQYFGPGTRLLVL.

The chain combines TRBV6-1 with TRBJ2-3, with 9 bases fitting TRBD2. Per the germline V gene, CDR1 is MNHNS and CDR2 is SASEGT. This CDR3 has 15 amino acids. The V gene end was trimmed by 6 bases and the J gene end by 3 bases; junction bases not matched to a gene: 7. The CDR3 spells CASRGGAGGTDTQYF. CDR3 DNA sequence: TGTGCCAGCAGGGGGGGAGCGGGGGGTACAGATACGCAGTATTTT.

The V call is TRBV2, the J call TRBJ2-3, with D perhaps matching TRBD1 (5 bases). The germline V gene has CDR1 SNHLY and CDR2 FYNNEI. With 10 bases removed from V and 2 bases from J, the gap between germline ends came to 19 bases. The CDR3 contains 15 residues. The CDR3 coding sequence is TGTGCCACCAAGCACAGGCTCGAAAACACAGATACGCAGTATTTT. It specifies CATKHRLENTDTQYF.

This clonotype was seen a few times. CDR3 DNA: TGTGCCAGCAGCGAGACAGGGGGCCTTGAGACCCAGTACTTC. Protein sequence: CASSETGGLETQYF. This chain uses TRBV3-1 with TRBJ2-5; 10 bases are shared with TRBD1. The CDR3 contains 14 residues. V shed 5 bases, J shed 5 bases, and the junction held 5 bases outside the gene matches. CDR1 and CDR2 from the germline V gene are LGHDT and YNNKEL (reference sequence).

The V and J genes are TRBV18 and TRBJ2-3; the D is unclear. CDR1 and CDR2 from the germline V gene are KGHSH and LQKENI. V shed 4 bases and J shed 2 bases, with 4 bases lying between them. The CDR3 totals 12 residues. For the CDR3, the DNA is TGTGCCAGCTCACGCCCCACAGATACGCAGTATTTT. Translated, it gives CASSRPTDTQYF.

The rearrangement links TRBV5-4 to TRBJ2-7, with 9 nucleotides matching TRBD1. Germline loops: CDR1 SGHNT, CDR2 YYREEE (reference sequence). V lost 5 bases to trimming and J lost 7 bases; unmatched junction nucleotides: 7. This CDR3 is built from 13 residues. The CDR3 nucleotides read TGTGCCAGCAGATATACCGGGACAGGGGAGCAGTACTTC. Translation: CASRYTGTGEQYF.

This clonotype has a count of ten or more. The rearrangement joins TRBV5-1 to TRBJ1-5; D unresolved. Deletions cut 4 bases from V and 7 bases from J, with 12 bases between. The CDR3 contains 13 residues. Germline V CDR1 and CDR2: SGHRS, YFSETQ. As DNA, the CDR3 is TGCGCCAGCAGCCCCCTCCCGGGGCAGCCCCAGCATTTT. It is translated as CASSPLPGQPQHF.

Worth noting for this clonotype: One end of the junction varies from germline; a read error may be responsible. The chain employs TRBV2 and TRBJ2-3, with TRBD1 matching over 9 bases. CDR1 SNHLY and CDR2 FYNNEI come from the germline V gene. This CDR3 comprises 15 residues. CDR3 loop: CASRKDRGSTDTQYF. CDR3 bases: TGCGCCAGCAGGAAGGACAGGGGAAGCACAGATACGCAGTATTTT.

This chain joins TRBV20-1 and TRBJ2-7, with 7 bases that match TRBD1. Germline CDR1 reads DFQATT; CDR2 reads SNEGSKA (reference sequence). The CDR3 consists of 13 residues. J gave up 3 bases and V 5 bases, and 7 bases lay outside the gene matches. DNA for the CDR3: TGCAGTGCTGATAGGACAGGACACTACGAGCAGTACTTC. Amino acid sequence: CSADRTGHYEQYF.